Included here is one T cell receptor beta chain sequence, with context. The data stem from a study of T cell changes during pregnancy in multiple sclerosis. Generated by immunoSEQ multiplex PCR, the TCRdb table keeps only in-frame clones and is missing some. In the table there are tens of thousands of clones, about 94% of which are singletons. Germline V gene lookup returns CDR1 PRHDT and CDR2 FYEKMQ (reference sequence). Trimming left V 3 bases short and J 7 bases short, with 10 bases between. There are 12 residues in the CDR3. The TCR sequence derives from a female donor with multiple sclerosis, enrolled in a pregnancy study. Sample: CD8+ T cells from peripheral blood mononuclear cells, taken in the first trimester of pregnancy. The gene calls are TRBV13 and TRBJ2-7, with D possibly being TRBD2 (6 bases). For the CDR3, the DNA is TGTGCCAGCAGCTTGACGGGGGATGAGCAGTACTTC. As protein: CASSLTGDEQYF.